The clone carrying this T cell receptor beta chain rates as medium-sized. The antigen is undetermined. The CDR3 extends over 14 amino acids. V dropped 8 bases and J dropped 8 bases, with 21 bases sitting between them. Germline assignment: CDR1 MNHEY and CDR2 SMNVEV (reference sequence). This sample is drawn from a study of Siglec-9 on CD8 T cells in melanoma. Study findings and constraints: An effector memory CD8+ T-cell subset seemingly accumulating in melanoma was reportedly marked and regulated by Siglec-9.

Profiling relied on immunoSEQ multiplex PCR, and the TCRdb table lists in-frame clones only, not all of them. Of around 29,000 clones in the sample, roughly 80% were seen once. This TCR came from a human donor in good health. The specimen sequenced was Siglec-9- CD8+ T cells sorted from blood. The J gene is TRBJ1-2, the V gene TRBV27; D uncertain. CDR3 loop: CASGLGGNSVGYTF. As DNA, the CDR3 is TGTGCCAGCGGCCTAGGAGGGAATTCCGTCGGCTACACCTTC.